The rows below give T cell receptor beta chains drawn from one sample of a study of OX40 agonist ivuxolimab in advanced cancers. Assay used: immunoSEQ multiplex PCR; TCRdb lists only in-frame clones, some missing. The sample includes tens of thousands of clones, about 87% seen only once; the top ten take approximately 11%. Here the sequenced sample was CD4+ or CD8+ T cells sorted from blood, taken in a trial of the OX40 agonist ivuxolimab. The receptors originated from an adult with an advanced solid tumor such as melanoma, head and neck, liver or kidney cancer. Each CDR3 is given without its conserved first and last residue. Each record gives: J gene, V gene, CDR3 protein.

>TRBJ1-2|TRBV4-2
ASSPLWGAADYGYT
>.|TRBV4-1
ASSQESTVWYEQY
>TRBJ2-5|TRBV5-1
ASSPRTSGRETQY
>TRBJ1-1|TRBV10-3
AISEGGVNTEAF
>TRBJ2-2|TRBV11-2
ASSSRTGARNTGELF
>.|TRBV27
ASSSQGVYEQY
>TRBJ1-5|TRBV5-8
ASSFLRGSNQPQH
>TRBJ2-7|TRBV27
ASSLNPRRTGEGQY
>TRBJ1-1|TRBV7-8
ASSLGFGGTEAF
>TRBJ2-3|TRBV28
ASGRGDTQY
>TRBJ1-4|TRBV9
ASSVGTLNEKLF
>TRBJ2-7|TRBV4-2
ASSQGISYEQY
>TRBJ2-6|TRBV29-1
SVDPTDSGANVLT